This is a list of T cell receptor beta chains from one sample in a study of low-dose radiotherapy and immunotherapy resistance in tumors. TCRdb independently ran MiXCR on the reads; one entry per CDR3 protein. The data hold tens of thousands of distinct CDR3 sequences, with around 21% observed a single time. This sample comprised PBMCs, obtained after low-dose radiotherapy plus immunotherapy. Receptor source: a female donor with ovarian cancer. CDR3s include the opening cysteine and the closing phenylalanine or tryptophan.

>TRBV2|14
CATSRDSSYNEQFF
>TRBV5-1|17
CASSLAGGGLPPYEQYF
>TRBV19|15
CASSIPAGSGYEQYF
>TRBV29-1|14
CSVEKGQGAHEQYF
>TRBV28|15
CASSPGGGNTGELFF
>TRBV6-2/TRBV6-3|18
CASSDIRVGLGTNYGYTF
>TRBV5-1|16
CASSLGGGISYNEQFF
>TRBV10-3|14
CAISDNRGRETQYF
>TRBV9|16
CASSVGTGDRTDTQYF
>TRBV6-1|15
CASSETGTSWPEAFF
>TRBV29-1|11
CSGLYGNGYTF
>TRBV6-2/TRBV6-3|14
CASAKGHLIYEQYF
>TRBV18|17
CASSPGRQADRTREAFF
>TRBV28|12
CASSSPLQPQHF
>TRBV5-4|15
CASRAGTGMDYGYTF
>TRBV28|17
CASSTYGQGFSVRGYTF
>TRBV9|14
CASSVGLPSGEQFF
>TRBV5-1|14
CASSLGKETGELFF
>TRBV29-1|14
CSVAKAGDPYGYTF
>TRBV25-1|17
CASSDRQGLNSYNEQFF
>TRBV29-1|15
CSVDPLVRFSDTQYF
>TRBV5-1|17
CASSPGQGAARYNEQFF
>TRBV12-3/TRBV12-4|16
CASIQGLYTGANVLTF
>TRBV19|15
CASKSSGGLTDTQYF
>TRBV10-3|13
CAISHSQEDGYTF
>TRBV19|15
CASSPGQGALNEQFF
>TRBV28|14
CATSPGQAQEAQYF
>TRBV19|16
CASSISLGTGVYEQYF
>TRBV2|12
CASIVQGSEQFF
>TRBV20-1|13
CSAPRTGEETQYF
>TRBV7-2|13
CASSLLETGELFF
>TRBV2|16
CASSEHLGGNTGELFF
>TRBV5-6|15
CASSWGLAAQETQYF
>TRBV12-3/TRBV12-4|14
CASSRTGQSYEQYF
>TRBV7-3|16
CASSLGGTAGANVLTF
>TRBV23-1|17
CASSQAPPSGRPYEQYF